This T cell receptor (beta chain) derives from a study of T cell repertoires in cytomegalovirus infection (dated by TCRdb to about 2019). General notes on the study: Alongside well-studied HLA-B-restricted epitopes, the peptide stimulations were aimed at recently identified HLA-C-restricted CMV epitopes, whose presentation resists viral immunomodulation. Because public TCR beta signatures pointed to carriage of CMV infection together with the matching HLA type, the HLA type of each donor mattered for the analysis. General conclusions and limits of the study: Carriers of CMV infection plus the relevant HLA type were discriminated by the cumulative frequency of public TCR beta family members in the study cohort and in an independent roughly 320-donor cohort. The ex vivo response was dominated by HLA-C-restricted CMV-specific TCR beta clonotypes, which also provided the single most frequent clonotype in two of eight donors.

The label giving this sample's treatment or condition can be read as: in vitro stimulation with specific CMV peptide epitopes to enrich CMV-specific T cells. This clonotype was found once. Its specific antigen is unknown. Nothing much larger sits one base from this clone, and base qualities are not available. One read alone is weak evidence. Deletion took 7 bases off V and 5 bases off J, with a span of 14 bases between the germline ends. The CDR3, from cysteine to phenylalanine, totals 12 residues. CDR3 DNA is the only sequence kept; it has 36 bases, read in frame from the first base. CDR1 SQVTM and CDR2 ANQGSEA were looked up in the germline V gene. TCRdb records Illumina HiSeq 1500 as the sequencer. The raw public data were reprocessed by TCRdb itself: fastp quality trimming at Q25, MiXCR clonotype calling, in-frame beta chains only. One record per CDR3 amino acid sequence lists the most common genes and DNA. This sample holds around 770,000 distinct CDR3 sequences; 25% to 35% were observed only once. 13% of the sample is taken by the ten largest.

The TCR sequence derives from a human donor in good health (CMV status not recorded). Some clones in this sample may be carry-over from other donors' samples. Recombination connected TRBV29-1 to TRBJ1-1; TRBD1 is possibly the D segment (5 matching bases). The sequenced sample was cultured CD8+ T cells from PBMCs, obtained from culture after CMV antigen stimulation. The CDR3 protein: CSGGGAGTEAFF. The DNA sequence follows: TGCAGCGGGGGAGGGGCAGGGACTGAAGCTTTCTTT.